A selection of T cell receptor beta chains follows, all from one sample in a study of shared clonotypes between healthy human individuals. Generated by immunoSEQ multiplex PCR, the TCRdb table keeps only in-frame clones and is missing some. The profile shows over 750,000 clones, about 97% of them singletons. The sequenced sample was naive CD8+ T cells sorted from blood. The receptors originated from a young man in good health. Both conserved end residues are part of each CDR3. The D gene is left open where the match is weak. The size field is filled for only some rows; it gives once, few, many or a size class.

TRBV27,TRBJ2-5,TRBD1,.,CASSTLSVTGAPETQYF,TGTGCCAGCAGTACCCTCAGTGTGACAGGGGCGCCGGAGACCCAGTACTTC
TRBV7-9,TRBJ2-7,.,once,CASSLTLGESRYEQYF,TGTGCCAGCAGCTTAACGCTAGGGGAATCACGGTACGAGCAGTACTTC
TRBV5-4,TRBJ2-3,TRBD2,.,CASSPRLAGGMGTDTQYF,TGTGCCAGCAGCCCACGACTAGCGGGAGGGATGGGCACAGATACGCAGTATTTT
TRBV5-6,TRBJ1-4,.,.,CASSYWGSDEKLFF,TGTGCCAGCAGCTATTGGGGGAGTGATGAAAAACTGTTTTTT
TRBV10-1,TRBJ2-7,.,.,CASSESASDEQYF,TGCGCCAGCAGTGAGTCTGCTAGCGACGAGCAGTACTTC
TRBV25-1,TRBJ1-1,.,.,CASSESGFAAAFF,TGTGCCAGCAGTGAATCCGGATTTGCAGCAGCTTTCTTT
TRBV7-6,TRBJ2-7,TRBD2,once,CASSPGLAGAVEQYF,TGTGCCAGCAGCCCCGGACTAGCGGGAGCAGTTGAGCAGTACTTC
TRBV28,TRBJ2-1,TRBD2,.,CASSPLAGGTYNEQFF,TGTGCCAGCAGTCCCTTAGCGGGAGGGACCTACAATGAGCAGTTCTTC
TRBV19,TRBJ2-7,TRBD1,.,CASSIRDSSYEQYF,TGTGCCAGTAGTATCCGGGACAGCTCATACGAGCAGTACTTC
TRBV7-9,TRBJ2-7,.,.,CASSGQIYEQYF,TGTGCCAGCAGCGGGCAGATCTACGAGCAGTACTTC
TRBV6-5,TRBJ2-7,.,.,CASSWDTEQYF,TGTGCCAGCAGTTGGGACACCGAGCAGTACTTC
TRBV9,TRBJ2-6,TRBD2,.,CASRGRGPTGANVLTF,TGTGCCAGCAGAGGGAGGGGTCCGACTGGGGCCAACGTCCTGACTTTC
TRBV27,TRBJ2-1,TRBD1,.,CASTIGGQGTQFF,TGTGCCAGCACTATAGGGGGACAGGGGACGCAGTTCTTC
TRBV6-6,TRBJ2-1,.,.,CASSYLEGEQFF,TGTGCCAGCAGTTACTTAGAAGGTGAGCAGTTCTTC
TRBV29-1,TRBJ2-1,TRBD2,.,CSVEGLAGSNIYNEQFF,TGCAGCGTTGAAGGACTAGCGGGGAGTAATATCTACAATGAGCAGTTCTTC